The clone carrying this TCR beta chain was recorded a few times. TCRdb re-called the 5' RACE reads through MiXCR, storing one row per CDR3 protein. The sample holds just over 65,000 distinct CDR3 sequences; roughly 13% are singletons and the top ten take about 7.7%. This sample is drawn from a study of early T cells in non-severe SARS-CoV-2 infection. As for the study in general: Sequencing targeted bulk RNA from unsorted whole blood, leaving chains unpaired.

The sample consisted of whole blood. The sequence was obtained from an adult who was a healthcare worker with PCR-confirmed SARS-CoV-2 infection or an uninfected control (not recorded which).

The CDR3 DNA reads TGCAGCGTTGAAGAACGAGGGGGCGACTATGGCTACACCTTC. The encoded protein is CSVEERGGDYGYTF. This chain links TRBV29-1 with TRBJ1-2; the match to TRBD1 covers 7 bases. The germline V gene has CDR1 SQVTM and CDR2 ANQGSEA. The CDR3 contains 14 residues. The junction had 4 bases not matched to a gene; V was cut back by 0 bases and J by 3 bases.